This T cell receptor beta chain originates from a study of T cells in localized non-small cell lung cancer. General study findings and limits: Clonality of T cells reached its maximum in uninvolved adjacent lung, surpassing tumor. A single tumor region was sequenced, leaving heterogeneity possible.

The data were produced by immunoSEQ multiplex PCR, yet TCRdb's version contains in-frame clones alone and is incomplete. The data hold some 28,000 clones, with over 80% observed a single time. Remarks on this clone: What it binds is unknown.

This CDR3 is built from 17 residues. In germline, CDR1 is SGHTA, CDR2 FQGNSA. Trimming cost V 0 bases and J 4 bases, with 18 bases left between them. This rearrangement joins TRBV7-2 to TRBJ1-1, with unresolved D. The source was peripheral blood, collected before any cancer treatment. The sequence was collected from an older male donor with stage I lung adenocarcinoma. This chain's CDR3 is CASSLASFRMGTTEAFF. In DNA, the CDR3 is TGTGCCAGCAGCTTAGCGAGTTTCCGTATGGGTACCACTGAAGCTTTCTTT. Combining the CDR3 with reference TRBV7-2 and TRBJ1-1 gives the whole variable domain GAGVSQSPSNKVTEKGKDVELRCDPISGHTALYWYRQSLGQGLEFLIYFQGNSAPDKSGLPSDRFSAERTGGSVSTLTIQRTQQEDSAVYLCASSLASFRMGTTEAFFGQGTRLTVV.